The rows below give T cell receptor beta chains drawn from one sample of a study of blood T cell repertoires in COVID-19. This table comes from immunoSEQ multiplex PCR, and its TCRdb copy is limited to in-frame clones, with some not included. In the table there are more than 300,000 clones, about 90% of which are singletons. Sequences were obtained from peripheral blood. The origin of the receptors is a woman in her late teens or twenties who had recovered from COVID-19. The conserved cysteine and the conserved F or W are not part of the CDR3 here.

TRBJ2-1,TRBV9,ASSDSGTSDYNEQF
TRBJ2-1,TRBV11-3,ASSFSGTYNEQF
TRBJ1-1,TRBV6-2/TRBV6-3,ASSRFRQGGTEAF
TRBJ2-1,TRBV3-1/TRBV3-2,ASRPRGHNGEQF
TRBJ1-2,TRBV6-5,ASSQDRGVIYGYT
TRBJ1-1,TRBV9,ASSVATGTTEAF
TRBJ2-5,TRBV5-6,ASSYNPGQGAKTQY
TRBJ1-3,TRBV19,ASSIYGTRGNTIY
TRBJ2-1,TRBV29-1,SVEDRLGDYNEQF
TRBJ1-3,TRBV7-9,ASITGSGNTIY
TRBJ1-2,TRBV5-4,ASSTDLRGYT
TRBJ2-5,TRBV14,ASSYRTGRQETQY
TRBJ1-4,TRBV4-3,ASSQEGAGALWEKLF
TRBJ1-1,TRBV4-3,ASSPRLLGGGTEAF
TRBJ2-5,TRBV5-1,ASSFDREETQY
TRBJ2-3,TRBV29-1,SVVKGLAKSTDTQY
TRBJ1-3,TRBV30,AFGRGTGSGTIY
TRBJ1-1,TRBV10-3,AITSGGRGRGEAF
TRBJ2-1,TRBV6-2/TRBV6-3,ASSSTGIYNEQF
TRBJ1-2,TRBV4-3,ASSQQGPPANYGYT
TRBJ2-1,TRBV11-3,ASSSRDREWANEQF
TRBJ2-6,TRBV3-1/TRBV3-2,ASSPPGGTGANVLT
TRBJ2-5,TRBV5-1,ASTPPGVETQY
TRBJ1-2,TRBV5-1,ASSPDRGSSGYT
TRBJ1-2,TRBV7-2,ASSSPNRAIHGYT
TRBJ1-5,TRBV6-2/TRBV6-3,ASSQGQELYSNQPQH
TRBJ1-2,TRBV20-1,SADRDYGYT
TRBJ2-1,TRBV7-9,ASSTRDRGFNEQF
TRBJ1-4,TRBV18,ASSSLPGQVNEKLF
TRBJ2-5,TRBV7-2,ASSLNRGPQY
TRBJ1-1,TRBV9,ASSGHSNTEAF
TRBJ1-1,TRBV14,ASSEQGPLQNTEAF
TRBJ2-3,TRBV2,ASSEELAGSVMNTQY